The 25 T cell receptor beta chains in this list originate from one sample, sequenced in a study of blood T cell repertoires in COVID-19. The repertoire was sequenced with immunoSEQ multiplex PCR; TCRdb's copy has only in-frame clones and lacks some. This table holds approximately 330,000 clones, about nine tenths found once. The sequenced material came from peripheral blood. The receptors come from a man aged 25-40 years with COVID-19, enrolled during active disease.

V usage is TRBV10-3 and J usage is TRBJ2-2, with 9 positions matching TRBD1. With 7 bases clipped from V and 3 bases from J, the junction kept 6 bases outside the gene matches. The CDR3 totals 15 residues. CDR1 and CDR2 from the germline V gene are ENHRY and SYGVKD. The CDR3: CAITGTGRDTGELFF. CDR3 nucleotides: TGTGCCATCACTGGGACAGGGAGGGACACCGGGGAGCTGTTTTTT.

The chain is built from TRBV19 and TRBJ2-1; 11 bases align to TRBD2. The germline V gene has CDR1 LNHDA and CDR2 SQIVND (reference sequence). V lost 4 bases and J lost 8; bases outside the gene matches: 4. CDR3 size: 14 residues. The CDR3, as DNA: TGTGCCAGTAGTAGGACTAGCGGGTACCATGAGCAGTTCTTC. This sequence encodes CASSRTSGYHEQFF. The full variable domain, in which reference TRBV19 and TRBJ2-1 provide the parts outside the CDR3, is DGGITQSPKYLFRKEGQNVTLSCEQNLNHDAMYWYRQDPGQGLRLIYYSQIVNDFQKGDIAEGYSVSREKKESFPLTVTSAQKNPTAFYLCASSRTSGYHEQFFGPGTRLTVL.

This chain links TRBV2 with TRBJ2-3, with no clear D. V gave up 5 bases and J gave up 0 bases, with 12 bases separating them. CDR1 SNHLY and CDR2 FYNNEI come from the germline V gene. The CDR3 totals 15 residues. The CDR3, as DNA: TGTGCCAGCAGTAATGAGGCCAGTAGCACAGATACGCAGTATTTT. Its protein is CASSNEASSTDTQYF.

The rearrangement links TRBV9 to TRBJ2-7; 8 nucleotides agree with TRBD1. The CDR3 consists of 16 residues. J gave up 5 bases and V 0 bases, and 10 bases lay outside the gene matches. Germline loops: CDR1 SGDLS, CDR2 YYNGEE. The CDR3 spells CASSVAQGAGGHEQYF. CDR3 DNA: TGTGCCAGCAGCGTAGCTCAGGGGGCAGGGGGCCACGAGCAGTACTTC.

V usage is TRBV6-5 and J usage is TRBJ2-7, with D possibly matching TRBD1 (7 bases). Trimming cost V 2 bases and J 0 bases, with 11 bases left between them. Germline loops: CDR1 MNHEY, CDR2 SVGAGI. This CDR3 spans 15 amino acids. CDR3 DNA sequence: TGTGCCAGCAGTTACCAGGAGGGGGCCTCCTACGAGCAGTACTTC. This sequence encodes CASSYQEGASYEQYF.

V gene TRBV4-2 combines with J gene TRBJ2-7; 8 bases are a match to TRBD1. This CDR3 region has 15 residues. The V segment lost 0 bases and the J segment 3 bases; nucleotides outside the gene matches: 4. CDR1 is LGHNA, CDR2 YNFKEQ, per germline. The CDR3 sequence is CASSQDRGQGYEQYF. CDR3 nucleotides: TGTGCCAGCAGCCAAGATCGAGGACAGGGCTACGAGCAGTACTTC.

The chain links TRBV29-1 to TRBJ2-1, with TRBD1 as a possible D gene (6 bases). Trimming shortened V by 4 bases and J by 8 bases, and 18 bases separated the two germline ends. CDR3 length equals 14 residues. The germline V gene encodes CDR1 SQVTM and CDR2 ANQGSEA. The CDR3 protein is CSVVAGAGGDEQFF. The CDR3 nucleotides read TGCAGCGTTGTAGCAGGGGCTGGGGGAGATGAGCAGTTCTTC.

J is TRBJ2-1 and V is TRBV19; D may be TRBD2 (5 bases). CDR3 length: 15 amino acids. Trimming removed 3 bases at V and 6 bases at J, with 15 bases between. Per germline, CDR1 LNHDA and CDR2 SQIVND (reference sequence). Written as DNA, the CDR3 is TGTGCCAGTAGTATTGCCCACAGAGGGAGCAATGAGCAGTTCTTC. Amino acid sequence: CASSIAHRGSNEQFF.

The chain has TRBV6-2 or TRBV6-3 and TRBJ1-1; TRBD1 is a possible D gene (6 bases). Germline CDR1 is MNHEY and CDR2 is SVGEGT. The CDR3 totals 12 residues. V was pared by 5 bases and J by 8 bases, with 12 bases between. In DNA form, the CDR3 reads TGTGCCAGCAGTATACCCGGGACAGAAGCTTTCTTT. Translated, it gives CASSIPGTEAFF.

The J gene is TRBJ2-5, the V gene TRBV7-2; 12 nucleotides align to TRBD1. This CDR3 comprises 15 residues. Germline V gene data show CDR1 as SGHTA and CDR2 as FQGNSA. The V and J ends lost 3 bases and 5 bases, in that order; junction bases with no gene match: 4. The DNA for the CDR3 is TGTGCCAGCAGCTTCCGGGACAGGGGGCGGGAGACCCAGTACTTC. Translated: CASSFRDRGRETQYF. Supplemented by reference TRBV7-2 and TRBJ2-5, the full variable domain reads GAGVSQSPSNKVTEKGKDVELRCDPISGHTALYWYRQSLGQGLEFLIYFQGNSAPDKSGLPSDRFSAERTGGSVSTLTIQRTQQEDSAVYLCASSFRDRGRETQYFGPGTRLLVL.

The chain is built from TRBV18 and TRBJ2-5; D is perhaps TRBD2 (6 bases). CDR3 length: 14 amino acids. The V gene lost 3 bases and the J gene lost 4 bases, with 12 bases spanning the gap. Germline lookup yields CDR1 KGHSH and CDR2 LQKENI. The CDR3 here is CASSPSREVETQYF. The CDR3 nucleotides read TGTGCCAGCTCACCCAGCAGGGAGGTAGAGACCCAGTACTTC.

J is TRBJ2-5 and V is TRBV18; perhaps TRBD2 as D (5 bases). Germline V CDR1 and CDR2: KGHSH, LQKENI. With 3 bases removed from V and 1 base from J, the gap between germline ends came to 6 bases. The CDR3 is 13 amino acids. CDR3 bases: TGTGCCAGCTCACCTAGCGTCCAAGAGACCCAGTACTTC. As protein: CASSPSVQETQYF.

In the case of this clone: Other DNA sequences in this specimen translate into the identical CDR3. The chain links TRBV18 to TRBJ2-7; D may be TRBD2 (6 bases). CDR3 length: 14 amino acids. CDR1 and CDR2 (germline): KGHSH, LQKENI. With 6 bases removed from V and 0 bases from J, the gap between germline ends came to 12 bases. CDR3 in DNA: TGTGCCAGCTCCCCAACGACTAGCTCCTACGAGCAGTACTTC. It codes for CASSPTTSSYEQYF.

The chain carries TRBV28 and TRBJ2-1; 10 bases map to TRBD2. Germline-derived CDR1 and CDR2 are MDHEN and SYDVKM. Unmatched junction bases numbered 4, after V lost 5 bases and J lost 0 bases. The CDR3 loop spans 16 amino acids. The CDR3: CASSPSSGSSYNEQFF. CDR3 nucleotides: TGTGCCAGCAGTCCTTCTAGCGGGAGCTCCTACAATGAGCAGTTCTTC.

The rearrangement joins TRBV6-5 to TRBJ2-2, with TRBD1 matching 12 bases. CDR3 length equals 15 residues. Germline V CDR1 and CDR2: MNHEY, SVGAGI. Trimming removed 6 bases from V and 6 bases from J; junction bases left unmatched: 5. The CDR3, as DNA: TGTGCCAGCAGGGGGACAGGGGGCGTCTCCGGGGAGCTGTTTTTT. Amino acids: CASRGTGGVSGELFF.

J is TRBJ1-5 and V is TRBV6-1; a possible D gene is TRBD1 (6 bases). V was pared by 1 base and J by 3 bases, with 10 bases between. CDR1 is MNHNS and CDR2 is SASEGT in the germline V gene. This CDR3 comprises 15 residues. CDR3: CASSEDRVDNQPQHF. DNA of the CDR3: TGTGCCAGCAGTGAAGACAGGGTTGACAATCAGCCCCAGCATTTT.

This clone was detected only once. The CDR3 nucleotides are TGTGCCACCAGTCGGGGCAATCAGCCCCAGCATTTT. As protein: CATSRGNQPQHF. The chain links TRBV24-1 to TRBJ1-5; D is undetermined. Germline CDR1 reads KGHDR; CDR2 reads SFDVKD. Deletions cut 6 bases from V and 2 bases from J, with 4 bases between. The CDR3 length is 12 residues.

This clone was observed a single time. V and J are TRBV28 and TRBJ2-7; 9 nucleotides align to TRBD2. Germline loops: CDR1 MDHEN, CDR2 SYDVKM. V lost 5 bases to trimming and J lost 3 bases; unmatched junction nucleotides: 8. The CDR3 is 15 residues long. CDR3 protein: CASSLRLADLYEQYF. The DNA of the CDR3 is TGTGCCAGCAGTCTACGACTAGCGGATCTCTACGAGCAGTACTTC. Looking up the rest from reference TRBV28 and TRBJ2-7 gives the full variable domain: DVKVTQSSRYLVKRTGEKVFLECVQDMDHENMFWYRQDPGLGLRLIYFSYDVKMKEKGDIPEGYSVSREKKERFSLILESASTNQTSMYLCASSLRLADLYEQYFGPGTRLTVT.

V usage is TRBV28 and J usage is TRBJ2-7, with D hard to call. The ends were cut back, 6 bases at V and 0 bases at J, with 15 bases in the middle. The CDR3 covers 15 residues. Germline CDR1 is MDHEN and CDR2 is SYDVKM. The DNA for the CDR3 is TGTGCCAGCAGCCCCTTAACCTTGAGCTCCTACGAGCAGTACTTC. Its translation is CASSPLTLSSYEQYF.

V gene TRBV4-2 combines with J gene TRBJ1-3; D perhaps matches TRBD1 (6 bases). The CDR3 has 16 amino acids. V was pared by 0 bases and J by 2 bases, with 11 bases between. CDR1 is LGHNA and CDR2 is YNFKEQ in the germline V gene. The CDR3 DNA reads TGTGCCAGCAGCCAAGAGGGGGCGGGCGCTGGAAACACCATATATTTT. It translates to CASSQEGAGAGNTIYF.

The chain joins TRBV4-3 to TRBJ1-4, with 8 bases that match TRBD1. The CDR3 runs 16 residues. Losses at the gene ends were 3 bases for V and 3 bases for J; bases not matched to a gene: 6. Germline V gene lookup returns CDR1 LGHNA and CDR2 YSLEER. The CDR3 sequence: CASSHGTGTSNEKLFF. In DNA, the CDR3 is TGCGCCAGCAGCCACGGGACAGGAACGTCTAATGAAAAACTGTTTTTT.

The chain joins TRBV27 to TRBJ2-5; TRBD1 aligns across 7 bases. The CDR3 covers 16 residues. Germline V lookup: CDR1 MNHEY, CDR2 SMNVEV (reference sequence). The ends lost 8 bases at V and 2 bases at J; junction bases unmatched: 14. CDR3 loop: CASVLGIGTVQETQYF. The CDR3 nucleotides read TGTGCCAGCGTTTTGGGGATCGGGACAGTACAAGAGACCCAGTACTTC.

This clone was picked up one time. The J gene is TRBJ1-2, the V gene TRBV5-4; tentative D call: TRBD1 (6 bases). The V and J ends lost 5 bases and 2 bases respectively, with 10 bases between them. Germline V gives CDR1 SGHNT, CDR2 YYREEE (reference sequence). This CDR3 has 13 residues. The CDR3 DNA reads as TGTGCCAGCAGTCCGGACAGCAACTATGGCTACACCTTC. Protein product: CASSPDSNYGYTF.

Concerning this clone: The sample holds other DNA sequences that translate to the same CDR3. The chain uses TRBV19 and TRBJ1-5; the match to TRBD1 covers 9 bases. The CDR3 is 16 amino acids. Trimming removed 4 bases from V and 2 bases from J; junction bases left unmatched: 6. CDR1 is LNHDA, CDR2 SQIVND, per germline (reference sequence). The CDR3 DNA reads TGTGCCAGTAGTACCCAGGGACAGGGTGGCAATCAGCCCCAGCATTTT. Translating gives CASSTQGQGGNQPQHF.

The rearrangement uses TRBV3-1 (or the pseudogene TRBV3-2) and TRBJ1-5; tentatively, D is TRBD1 (5 bases). V shed 7 bases and J shed 0 bases, with 19 bases lying between them. The CDR3 runs 17 residues. In germline, CDR1 is LGHDT, CDR2 YNNKEL (reference sequence). CDR3 sequence: CASTETIRDYSNQPQHF. The CDR3 DNA follows: TGTGCCAGCACAGAAACCATTAGGGACTATAGCAATCAGCCCCAGCATTTT.